The TCR beta chain under discussion was sequenced for a study of CD8+ T cells in alopecia areata. Study-wide results and caveats: An increase in clonality over normal scalp was evident in lesional scalp, especially alopecia totalis/universalis. Under tofacitinib, fewer expanded CD8+ clones appeared among the top 100 scalp clones.

In each case, RNA was isolated and then reverse transcribed into cDNA as the sequencing template. Produced via immunoSEQ multiplex PCR; TCRdb's table is partial and in-frame only. There are hundreds of thousands of clones in the sample; 66% occur only once, and 1.2% lies in the top ten. Treatment here: oral pan-JAK inhibitor, 5-10 mg twice daily. Peripheral blood and lesional scalp punch biopsies were taken from alopecia areata patients. Of note for this clone: The antigen is unknown.

The trim removed 5 bases at V and 7 bases at J, leaving 8 bases unmatched. This CDR3 comprises 14 residues. Germline-derived CDR1 and CDR2 are SEHNR and FQNEAQ (reference sequence). The sequencing here drew on CD4+ T cells sorted from blood, taken at week 44, from a patient treated with tofacitinib. The TCR comes from a human donor with alopecia areata. V usage is TRBV7-9 and J usage is TRBJ1-2; 9 nucleotides match TRBD1. CDR3 DNA: TGTGCCAGCAGCCCACAGGGGGCCAAGGGTGGCTACACCTTC. Its translation is CASSPQGAKGGYTF.